The entry that follows covers one TCR beta chain sequence. Its antigen is not identified. This PCR relied on a set of 60 Vbeta primers and 13 Jbeta primers. Measured with immunoSEQ multiplex PCR; TCRdb has only the in-frame clones, and not every one. The data contain approximately 170,000 clones, roughly four fifths of them singletons. The data were obtained in a study of cytomegalovirus exposure and HLA in healthy donors. The study, taken as a whole, reports: Overall, approximately 150 TCR beta chains were annotated as cytomegalovirus-associated. Later analysis demonstrated an association between a missense DCLRE1C variant and TCR beta V- and J-gene trimming. The classifier reportedly diagnosed cytomegalovirus status with high sensitivity and specificity. Most TCR sequences showed up rarely, but some public TCRs showed up in many donors.

In germline, CDR1 is GTSNPN, CDR2 SVGIG (reference sequence). CDR3 length equals 13 residues. Trimming took off 1 base at V and 6 bases at J, with 12 bases between the two ends. This receptor was identified in a woman aged 40 to 55 in good health and CMV-seronegative. The rearrangement links TRBV30 to TRBJ1-1; D unresolved. Sequencing was carried out using PBMCs. The CDR3 coding sequence is TGTGCCTGGAGTGCTCGACAAAATTCTGAAGCTTTCTTT. It encodes CAWSARQNSEAFF. The full variable domain, its missing parts supplied by reference TRBV30 and TRBJ1-1, is SQTIHQWPATLVQPVGSPLSLECTVEGTSNPNLYWYRQAAGRGLQLLFYSVGIGQISSEVPQNLSASRPQDRQFILSSKKLLLSDSGFYLCAWSARQNSEAFFGQGTRLTVV.